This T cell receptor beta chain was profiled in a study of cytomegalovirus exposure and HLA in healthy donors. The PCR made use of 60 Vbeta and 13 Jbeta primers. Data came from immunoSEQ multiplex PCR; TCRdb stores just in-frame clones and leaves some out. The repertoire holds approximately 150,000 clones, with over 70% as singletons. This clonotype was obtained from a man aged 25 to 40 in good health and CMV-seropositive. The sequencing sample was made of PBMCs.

The CDR3 DNA sequence: TGCGCCAGCAGTCCTGGACAGGGTACAAACATTCAGTACTTC. Protein sequence: CASSPGQGTNIQYF. The chain has TRBV4-3 and TRBJ2-4; 8 nucleotides align to TRBD1. V shed 6 bases and J 6 bases; nucleotides not matched to a gene: 7. The CDR3 is made up of 14 amino acids. Germline V gene lookup returns CDR1 LGHNA and CDR2 YSLEER.